A single sample is the source of the 32 T cell receptor beta chains below, sequenced in a study of T cells in Graves' hyperthyroidism and ophthalmopathy. RNA transcripts gave rise to amplified TCR beta CDR3 regions. First-round RT-PCR targeting the TCR CDR3 was performed with the HTBI primer set. TCRdb reanalysed the multiplex PCR reads using MiXCR and keeps one entry per CDR3 protein. The top ten clones hold around 8% of a sample with approximately 500,000 distinct CDR3 sequences, 40% to 55% of them seen once. Sequencing used peripheral blood or thyroid tissue (not recorded which). These receptors originate from a woman aged 18-29 years with Graves' hyperthyroidism.

The chain recombines TRBV20-1 with TRBJ2-2; D is perhaps TRBD2 (6 bases). The CDR3 totals 12 residues. V was cut by 6 bases and J by 3 bases, with 8 bases left in between. Germline V gene data show CDR1 as DFQATT and CDR2 as SNEGSKA (reference sequence). The CDR3: CSAPSDTGELFF. The CDR3 nucleotides read TGCAGTGCCCCTAGCGACACCGGGGAGCTGTTTTTT.

Points on this clonotype: A junction end diverges from the germline sequence, so it may reflect a read error. This chain connects TRBV7-3 to TRBJ1-2, with D perhaps matching TRBD1 (5 bases). CDR3 length equals 14 residues. Germline V gene data show CDR1 as SGHTA and CDR2 as FQGTGA. The CDR3 protein is CANSPQGFNYGYTF. CDR3 nucleotides: TGTGCCAACAGCCCCCAGGGTTTTAACTATGGCTACACCTTC.

This clonotype was detected once. The CDR3: CSASYRDRGLSYGYTF. As DNA, the CDR3 is TGCAGTGCTAGCTATCGGGACAGGGGGCTCAGCTATGGCTACACCTTC. V usage is TRBV20-1 and J usage is TRBJ1-2; 12 bases agree with TRBD1. In germline, CDR1 is DFQATT, CDR2 SNEGSKA (reference sequence). The CDR3 covers 16 residues. V shed 3 bases and J 4 bases; nucleotides not matched to a gene: 9.

This clonotype was seen many times. At one end, the junction sequence differs from germline, possibly due to a read error. This sequence joins TRBV10-3 and TRBJ1-5; no definite D call. There are 12 residues in the CDR3. Germline V gives CDR1 ENHRY, CDR2 SYGVKD. Here the CDR3 reads CTISERFQPQHF. The CDR3 nucleotides read TGTACCATCAGTGAACGTTTTCAGCCCCAGCATTTT.

In its sample, this clonotype was seen many times. The V and J genes are TRBV19 and TRBJ2-7; the match to TRBD1 covers 7 bases. The V gene's germline CDR1 is LNHDA and CDR2 SQIVND (reference sequence). The V and J ends lost 5 bases and 0 bases, in that order; junction bases with no gene match: 13. The CDR3 has 17 amino acids. This CDR3 is CASSPNSGTAYSYEQYF. DNA of the CDR3: TGTGCCAGTAGTCCAAACTCCGGGACAGCTTACTCCTACGAGCAGTACTTC.

The chain uses TRBV7-9 and TRBJ2-7; tentatively, D is TRBD1 (5 bases). The V gene lost 6 bases and the J gene lost 3 bases, with 12 bases spanning the gap. CDR3 length: 13 amino acids. Per the germline V gene, CDR1 is SEHNR and CDR2 is FQNEAQ (reference sequence). CDR3 DNA sequence: TGTGCCAGCAGACCCAGGACACTCTACGAGCAGTACTTC. Translated, it gives CASRPRTLYEQYF.

This clonotype occurred many times. This chain connects TRBV5-6 to TRBJ2-2; maybe TRBD2 (5 bases). CDR3 length: 16 amino acids. The ends were cut back, 5 bases at V and 5 bases at J, with 19 bases in the middle. Per the germline V gene, CDR1 is SGHDT and CDR2 is YYEEEE. The CDR3 protein is CASSSTATRATGELFF. The CDR3 coding sequence is TGTGCCAGCAGTAGTACAGCTACTAGGGCGACCGGGGAGCTGTTTTTT.

This clonotype was detected ten times or more. The V and J genes are TRBV20-1 and TRBJ1-2, with TRBD1 as a possible D gene (6 bases). The CDR3 has 14 amino acids. V lost 3 bases to trimming and J lost 4 bases, with 15 bases between them. Germline CDR1 and CDR2: DFQATT and SNEGSKA (reference sequence). CDR3 sequence reads: CSARNYRVGYGYTF. CDR3 in DNA: TGCAGTGCTAGGAACTACAGGGTTGGCTATGGCTACACCTTC.

CDR3 region: CASSHMAGSGSTEAFF. CDR3 nucleotide sequence: TGCGCCAGCAGCCATATGGCAGGGTCAGGGAGTACTGAAGCTTTCTTT. The V and J genes are TRBV4-3 and TRBJ1-1, with D possibly being TRBD1 (5 bases). Germline V CDR1 and CDR2: LGHNA, YSLEER. The CDR3 covers 16 residues. V was cut by 3 bases and J by 5 bases, with 19 bases left in between.

The V call is TRBV9, the J call TRBJ1-2, with TRBD1 matching over 8 bases. Germline-derived CDR1 and CDR2 are SGDLS and YYNGEE. This CDR3 is 16 amino acids long. V lost 3 bases and J lost 2; bases outside the gene matches: 9. The CDR3 region is CASSGGQGQENYGYTF. CDR3 nucleotide sequence: TGTGCCAGCAGCGGAGGACAGGGTCAGGAGAACTATGGCTACACCTTC.

V and J are TRBV11-2 and TRBJ2-2; the D is unclear. This CDR3 spans 18 amino acids. The germline gives CDR1 SGHAT, CDR2 FQNNGV. The V end lost 0 bases, the J end lost 6 bases, and 20 bases lay between the germline ends. CDR3 in DNA: TGTGCCAGCAGCTTAGATATTCAACGGACCCAACGGCCCGGGGAGCTGTTTTTT. Protein product: CASSLDIQRTQRPGELFF.

Comment on this clonotype: Since a much larger clone is just one base distant, this may be a read error. The gene calls are TRBV2 and TRBJ2-7; TRBD2 matches at 8 bases. With V trimmed by 5 bases and J by 2 bases, 5 bases remained unmatched. Germline CDR1 reads SNHLY; CDR2 reads FYNNEI. The CDR3 contains 14 residues. As DNA, the CDR3 is TGTGCCAGCAGTTCTAGCGGGCCCCCCTACGAGCAGTACTTC. Its translation: CASSSSGPPYEQYF.

This clonotype was recorded a few times. As DNA, the CDR3 is TGCAGCGTTTCCTCGGGGCGTTCCAATGAGCAGTTCTTC. It translates to CSVSSGRSNEQFF. This sequence joins TRBV29-1 and TRBJ2-1; D may match TRBD1 or TRBD2 (5 bases each). This CDR3 is built from 13 residues. Per the germline V gene, CDR1 is SQVTM and CDR2 is ANQGSEA. V gave up 5 bases and J gave up 6 bases, with 14 bases separating them.

The sample holds many counts of this clonotype. V gene TRBV19 combines with J gene TRBJ2-7; 13 bases fit TRBD2. Germline trimming cut 3 bases from V and 6 bases from J; bases unmatched to any gene: 2. This CDR3 comprises 14 residues. The germline CDR1 and CDR2 sequences are LNHDA and SQIVND (reference sequence). The CDR3 is CASSIRLAGGEQYF. CDR3 nucleotides: TGTGCCAGTAGTATCCGACTAGCGGGAGGCGAGCAGTACTTC.

For this clonotype: Mismatch with germline at one junction end may stem from a read error. V and J are TRBV11-2 and TRBJ1-1, with 7 bases aligning to TRBD1. The CDR3 is 15 residues long. CDR1 is SGHAT, CDR2 FQNNGV, per germline. The CDR3 DNA reads as TGCGCCAGCAGCCAACGTGGGACAGCGAACACTGAAGCTTTCTTT. Amino acid sequence: CASSQRGTANTEAFF.

A remark on this clonotype: At one of its ends the junction is not consistent with the germline gene, which may arise from a read error. The chain carries TRBV20-1 and TRBJ1-1; possibly TRBD1 for D (5 bases). Germline values: CDR1 DFQATT, CDR2 SNEGSKA (reference sequence). The CDR3 extends over 14 amino acids. The DNA of the CDR3 is TGCAGTGCACCTGGGACCGGGGGTACGGCTGAGGCTTTCTTT. Translated: CSAPGTGGTAEAFF.

V is TRBV7-8 and J is TRBJ2-7, with D unclear. CDR1 and CDR2 (germline): SGHVS, FQNEAQ. The CDR3 consists of 12 residues. Trimming pared 4 bases from V and 12 bases from J, leaving 16 bases between. CDR3 nucleotides: TGTGCCAGCAGCTCGGGCCGGTTAATCCCGTACTTC. It codes for CASSSGRLIPYF.

This clonotype appeared a few times. The rearrangement joins TRBV7-2 to TRBJ2-7; D is undetermined. This CDR3 has 10 amino acids. In germline, CDR1 is SGHTA, CDR2 FQGNSA. V gave up 2 bases and J gave up 9 bases, with 5 bases separating them. CDR3 coding DNA: TGTGCCAGCAGCTTATATGGGCAGTACTTC. Protein product: CASSLYGQYF. The whole variable domain, remainder taken from reference TRBV7-2 and TRBJ2-7, is GAGVSQSPSNKVTEKGKDVELRCDPISGHTALYWYRQSLGQGLEFLIYFQGNSAPDKSGLPSDRFSAERTGGSVSTLTIQRTQQEDSAVYLCASSLYGQYFGPGTRLTVT.

The chain is built from TRBV30 and TRBJ2-7, with 15 positions matching TRBD2. V was clipped by 3 bases and J by 4 bases; unmatched bases: 4. This CDR3 contains 15 residues. The germline V gene has CDR1 GTSNPN and CDR2 SVGIG (reference sequence). The CDR3 coding sequence is TGTGCCTGGAGCGATGGACTAGCGGGAGGGTACGAGCAGTACTTC. Its translation: CAWSDGLAGGYEQYF. The complete variable domain, with remaining parts taken from reference TRBV30 and TRBJ2-7, reads SQTIHQWPATLVQPVGSPLSLECTVEGTSNPNLYWYRQAAGRGLQLLFYSVGIGQISSEVPQNLSASRPQDRQFILSSKKLLLSDSGFYLCAWSDGLAGGYEQYFGPGTRLTVT.

The gene calls are TRBV9 and TRBJ2-2; D is possibly TRBD2 (6 bases). The ends were cut back, 2 bases at V and 6 bases at J, with 26 bases in the middle. The CDR3 consists of 19 residues. Germline values: CDR1 SGDLS, CDR2 YYNGEE. In nucleotides, the CDR3 is TGTGCCAGCAGCGTTGGCCCTGGTCTAGGGTTAACGGGGGCCGGGGAGCTGTTTTTT. Residues: CASSVGPGLGLTGAGELFF.

This clonotype was counted ten times or more. This chain joins TRBV19 and TRBJ2-3; D call uncertain. The CDR3 contains 15 residues. The V and J ends lost 8 bases and 1 base respectively, with 16 bases between them. The germline CDR1 and CDR2 sequences are LNHDA and SQIVND (reference sequence). The CDR3 protein is CASGMAAVRTDTQYF. The CDR3, as DNA: TGTGCCAGTGGGATGGCGGCGGTACGCACAGATACGCAGTATTTT. The full variable domain, completed using reference TRBV19 and TRBJ2-3, is DGGITQSPKYLFRKEGQNVTLSCEQNLNHDAMYWYRQDPGQGLRLIYYSQIVNDFQKGDIAEGYSVSREKKESFPLTVTSAQKNPTAFYLCASGMAAVRTDTQYFGPGTRLTVL.

This clonotype is medium-sized by share. The gene calls are TRBV20-1 and TRBJ1-1; 10 bases fit TRBD1. The V gene end was trimmed by 3 bases and the J gene end by 10 bases; junction bases not matched to a gene: 5. Germline V gives CDR1 DFQATT, CDR2 SNEGSKA (reference sequence). The CDR3 sequence is 12 residues long. CDR3 nucleotide sequence: TGCAGTGCTAGTGACAGGGACAGGGGAGCTTTCTTT. This sequence encodes CSASDRDRGAFF.

The J gene is TRBJ1-2, the V gene TRBV4-3, with D possibly matching TRBD1 (6 bases). Germline values: CDR1 LGHNA, CDR2 YSLEER. V was trimmed by 1 base and J by 4 bases, leaving 19 bases between them. The CDR3 spans 17 residues. The CDR3: CASSQVGGGGQGYGYTF. The CDR3 region has the DNA TGCGCCAGCAGCCAAGTTGGTGGCGGGGGCCAGGGCTATGGCTACACCTTC.

In this sample, this clonotype turned up many times. The gene calls are TRBV15 and TRBJ1-1, with 7 bases identical to TRBD1. The CDR3 has 14 amino acids. J gave up 3 bases and V 6 bases, and 7 bases lay outside the gene matches. Germline V gives CDR1 LNHNV, CDR2 YYDKDF (reference sequence). CDR3 amino acids: CATRERGGYTEAFF. As DNA, the CDR3 is TGTGCCACCAGGGAAAGAGGGGGCTACACTGAAGCTTTCTTT.

Turning to this clonotype: The final CDR3 position lacks the conserved phenylalanine or tryptophan, pointing to a likely read error. The CDR3 reads CASHLPGQLYGYTS. The CDR3 DNA sequence: TGTGCCAGTCACCTTCCGGGACAGCTCTATGGCTACACCTCC. The V call is TRBV28, the J call TRBJ1-2, with TRBD1 identical over 7 bases. V trimming: 9 bases; J trimming: 4 bases; junction bases outside the gene matches: 11. The CDR3 runs 14 residues. CDR1 and CDR2 from the germline V gene are MDHEN and SYDVKM.

This clonotype was counted ten times or more. The genes are TRBV4-1 and TRBJ2-6; TRBD1 is a possible D gene (5 bases). This CDR3 has 18 amino acids. Trimming took off 1 base at V and 3 bases at J, with 16 bases between the two ends. CDR1 and CDR2 from the germline V gene are MGHRA and YSYEKL. CDR3 loop: CASSQVDMGWVGANVLTF. CDR3 in DNA: TGCGCCAGCAGCCAAGTGGACATGGGCTGGGTTGGGGCCAACGTCCTGACTTTC.

The J gene is TRBJ2-5, the V gene TRBV24-1; 11 nucleotides line up with TRBD2. Trimming took 5 bases from V and 5 from J; bases not matched to a gene: 9. The CDR3 length is 16 residues. CDR1 and CDR2 from the germline V gene are KGHDR and SFDVKD. CDR3 amino acids: CATSGPTSGSGETQYF. In nucleotides, the CDR3 is TGTGCCACCAGTGGACCCACTAGCGGGAGTGGGGAGACCCAGTACTTC.

The V and J genes are TRBV29-1 and TRBJ1-2; D possibly corresponds to TRBD1 (6 bases). CDR1 and CDR2 from the germline V gene are SQVTM and ANQGSEA. The CDR3 totals 13 residues. CDR3 protein: CSARDYTGTGYTF. The DNA for the CDR3 is TGCAGTGCTAGAGATTACACAGGGACTGGCTACACCTTC.

V gene TRBV7-6 combines with J gene TRBJ1-4, with TRBD1 as a possible D gene (5 bases). CDR1 SGHVS and CDR2 FNYEAQ come from the germline V gene. The CDR3 runs to 13 residues. The V gene lost 3 bases and the J gene lost 7 bases, with 9 bases spanning the gap. Written as DNA, the CDR3 is TGTGCCAGCAGCTTTGCTGGGGGTGAAAAACTGTTTTTT. Translated: CASSFAGGEKLFF.

This clonotype was seen once. V usage is TRBV7-9 and J usage is TRBJ1-3; a possible D gene is TRBD1 (5 bases). The V end lost 4 bases, the J end lost 0 bases, and 7 bases lay between the germline ends. The CDR3 covers 14 residues. CDR1 is SEHNR and CDR2 is FQNEAQ in the germline V gene (reference sequence). CDR3 residues: CASSSTASGNTIYF. The CDR3, as DNA: TGTGCCAGCAGCTCGACAGCCTCTGGAAACACCATATATTTT.

Worth noting for this clonotype: A read error is likely, as this CDR3 ends without the conserved phenylalanine or tryptophan. Because the CDR3's place on the DNA is in doubt, the DNA is left out and the CDR3 is given as listed by TCRdb. The gene calls are TRBV5-1 and TRBJ1-1. Germline CDR1 reads SGHRS; CDR2 reads YFSETQ. Including both end residues, the CDR3 is 15 amino acids long. The CDR3 spells CASSSSPGLAGEAAI.

The chain uses TRBV5-4 and TRBJ2-7, with D perhaps TRBD1 (5 bases). The germline CDR1 and CDR2 sequences are SGHNT and YYREEE (reference sequence). The CDR3 contains 15 residues. V shed 0 bases and J shed 3 bases, with 13 bases lying between them. CDR3 nucleotides: TGTGCCAGCAGCTTGGAGGACACGGTTATCTACGAGCAGTACTTC. Translating it yields CASSLEDTVIYEQYF.